This TCR beta chain was retrieved from a study of CD8 T cells in ankylosing spondylitis. Study conclusions and caveats: Reports say disease-linked clones showed up significantly more in matched ankylosing spondylitis synovial fluid. Several highly homologous variants formed a TCR beta motif that appeared characteristic of ankylosing spondylitis blood.

TCRdb re-called the 5' RACE reads through MiXCR, storing one row per CDR3 protein. This table holds over 200,000 distinct CDR3 sequences, around 16% found once. Between the trimmed V and J ends, which lost 2 bases and 1 base, there was a span of 8 bases. The length of the CDR3 is 14 residues. Germline loops: CDR1 MNHNS, CDR2 SASEGT. Details on this clonotype: Antigen unknown.

Sequencing was done on a sample of blood, either unsorted or a sorted T cell fraction (not recorded which). The sequence was collected from a male donor with ankylosing spondylitis. The V call is TRBV6-1, the J call TRBJ1-1; D unresolved. The DNA of the CDR3 is TGTGCCAGCAGTGAATCTACAGCGAACACTGAAGCTTTCTTT. It codes for CASSESTANTEAFF.